The 8 T cell receptor beta chains in this list originate from one sample, sequenced in a study of control samples from healthy donors and cancer patients (dated by TCRdb to 2018 to 2021). Library preparation employed the immunoSEQ multiplex PCR assay. TCRdb obtained this table from immuneACCESS and retained in-frame rearrangements with V and J assigned. These tables miss some clones; where compared with another copy, unresolved V genes account for less than half of the shortfall, and the remainder is unexplained. The sample data list about 410,000 clones, and approximately 90% of these were observed just once. Around 6.4% of the sample lies in the top ten. Sequences were obtained from PBMCs. These TCRs come from a man aged 35-49 years with head and neck cancer.

The gene calls are TRBV5-4 and TRBJ2-7; D may be TRBD2 (6 bases). This CDR3 is 14 amino acids long. Germline V lookup: CDR1 SGHNT, CDR2 YYREEE (reference sequence). Trimming took 4 bases from V and 0 from J, leaving 11 bases between them. CDR3: CASSRDSSSYEQYF. CDR3 DNA: TGTGCCAGCAGCCGGGACTCAAGCTCCTACGAGCAGTACTTC.

This chain joins TRBV18 and TRBJ2-2, with D possibly being TRBD1 (5 bases). CDR1 is KGHSH and CDR2 is LQKENI in the germline V gene. The V end lost 6 bases, the J end lost 2 bases, and 19 bases lay between the germline ends. This CDR3 is built from 17 residues. CDR3 amino acids: CASSKLQATDNTGELFF. CDR3 bases: TGTGCCAGCTCCAAACTCCAGGCGACAGACAACACCGGGGAGCTGTTTTTT.

The chain's CDR3 is CASSPAVNYGYTF. The CDR3 coding sequence is TGCGCCAGCAGCCCCGCGGTCAACTATGGCTACACCTTC. The rearrangement uses TRBV5-1 and TRBJ1-2; D remains unclear. CDR3 length: 13 residues. The germline gives CDR1 SGHRS, CDR2 YFSETQ. V shed 4 bases and J shed 2 bases, with 9 bases lying between them.

Points on this clone: An end of the junction does not agree with germline; a read error may underlie this. The chain links TRBV19 to TRBJ1-1; TRBD1 matches 10 bases. The germline V gene encodes CDR1 LNHDA and CDR2 SQIVND (reference sequence). The CDR3 is 13 amino acids. The CDR3 region has the DNA TGTGCCAGTAGCTCCGGGACAGGGGCCAAGTGTGACTTT. Translated: CASSSGTGAKCDF. The full variable domain, rest sourced from reference TRBV19 and TRBJ1-1, is DGGITQSPKYLFRKEGQNVTLSCEQNLNHDAMYWYRQDPGQGLRLIYYSQIVNDFQKGDIAEGYSVSREKKESFPLTVTSAQKNPTAFYLCASSSGTGAKCDFGQGTRLTVV.

The genes are TRBV28 and TRBJ2-7, with 8 bases aligning to TRBD1. J was trimmed by 1 base and V by 4 bases; bases with no gene match: 3. In germline, CDR1 is MDHEN, CDR2 SYDVKM. The CDR3 length is 14 residues. The DNA for the CDR3 is TGTGCCAGCAGTTACCGGGACAGGTCCTACGAGCAGTACTTC. It codes for CASSYRDRSYEQYF. The variable domain in full, completed from reference TRBV28 and TRBJ2-7, reads DVKVTQSSRYLVKRTGEKVFLECVQDMDHENMFWYRQDPGLGLRLIYFSYDVKMKEKGDIPEGYSVSREKKERFSLILESASTNQTSMYLCASSYRDRSYEQYFGPGTRLTVT.

This sequence joins TRBV2 and TRBJ2-2; TRBD2 might be the D (5 bases). V was trimmed by 3 bases and J by 9 bases, leaving 23 bases between them. Looked up from germline, CDR1 is SNHLY and CDR2 is FYNNEI. This CDR3 is 17 amino acids long. The CDR3 region has the DNA TGTGCCAGCAGTGACCCCGGATTAGCGAATCTCCTCCGGGAGCTGTTTTTT. It encodes CASSDPGLANLLRELFF.

This clone was observed a few times. The rearrangement joins TRBV28 to TRBJ1-1, with a possible D match to TRBD1 (6 bases). The CDR3 totals 13 residues. Germline CDR1 and CDR2: MDHEN and SYDVKM. Trimming cost V 8 bases and J 1 base, with 11 bases left between them. The CDR3, as DNA: TGTGCCAGCTTCGGACAGAGGAACACTGAAGCTTTCTTT. Amino acids: CASFGQRNTEAFF.

This chain connects TRBV19 to TRBJ2-6, with unresolved D. Germline-derived CDR1 and CDR2 are LNHDA and SQIVND (reference sequence). The length of the CDR3 is 18 residues. Trimming pared 3 bases from V and 0 bases from J, leaving 15 bases between. CDR3 sequence reads: CASSMVSTDHSGANVLTF. The CDR3 region has the DNA TGTGCCAGTAGTATGGTCTCTACGGACCACTCTGGGGCCAACGTCCTGACTTTC.